Below are 23 T cell receptor beta chains sequenced from a single sample in a study of blood T cell repertoires in COVID-19. Generated by immunoSEQ multiplex PCR, the TCRdb table keeps only in-frame clones and is missing some. This sample has 60,000 to 85,000 clones, with 87% found just once. Sequencing input: peripheral blood. The receptor set was obtained from a woman older than 75 with active or convalescent COVID-19.

This clone was seen only once. The CDR3 nucleotides read TGTGCCAGCAGTCGCATGGGGGGGGCCTCAGATACGCAGTATTTT. Translating gives CASSRMGGASDTQYF. The chain carries TRBV2 and TRBJ2-3, with D possibly matching TRBD2 (7 bases). The CDR3 extends over 15 amino acids. The V and J ends lost 5 bases and 4 bases respectively, with 16 bases between them. Germline V gives CDR1 SNHLY, CDR2 FYNNEI.

The chain recombines TRBV2 with TRBJ2-3; D possibly corresponds to TRBD1 (6 bases). CDR1 and CDR2 (germline): SNHLY, FYNNEI. Between the trimmed V and J ends, which lost 2 bases and 1 base, there was a span of 7 bases. The CDR3 contains 14 residues. The CDR3 sequence: CASSENRGTDTQYF. The CDR3 bases are TGTGCCAGCAGTGAAAACAGGGGCACAGATACGCAGTATTTT.

The DNA of the CDR3 is TGTGCCAGCAGTTCCTTGGGGGGTCCCTACAATGAGCAGTTCTTC. This gives the protein CASSSLGGPYNEQFF. The rearrangement joins TRBV6-5 to TRBJ2-1; D perhaps matches TRBD2 (6 bases). This CDR3 is built from 15 residues. Trimming stripped 4 bases from V and 2 bases from J, with 12 bases between. From germline, CDR1 is MNHEY and CDR2 SVGAGI.

The chain has TRBV7-2 and TRBJ1-1, with 9 bases that match TRBD1. Germline assignment: CDR1 SGHTA and CDR2 FQGNSA. The CDR3 length is 15 residues. V lost 5 bases, J lost 8 bases, and 12 bases stayed unmatched. The CDR3 DNA reads TGTGCCAGCAGCCCTAAGACAGGGGGTATTTGGGAAGCTTTCTTT. It translates to CASSPKTGGIWEAFF. The full variable domain, in which reference TRBV7-2 and TRBJ1-1 provide the parts outside the CDR3, is GAGVSQSPSNKVTEKGKDVELRCDPISGHTALYWYRQSLGQGLEFLIYFQGNSAPDKSGLPSDRFSAERTGGSVSTLTIQRTQQEDSAVYLCASSPKTGGIWEAFFGQGTRLTVV.

The chain couples TRBV3-1 (or the pseudogene TRBV3-2) to TRBJ2-7; TRBD2 is a possible D gene (6 bases). The CDR3 length is 16 residues. Trimming shortened V by 1 base and J by 3 bases, and 16 bases separated the two germline ends. Germline assignment: CDR1 LGHDT and CDR2 YNNKEL (reference sequence). CDR3 DNA: TGTGCCAGCAGCCAAGCGCCGCTACGCGGGGACTACGAGCAGTACTTC. Its translation: CASSQAPLRGDYEQYF.

The rearrangement uses TRBV30 and TRBJ2-1; D call uncertain. Trimming left V 0 bases short and J 9 bases short, with 6 bases between. The germline CDR1 and CDR2 sequences are GTSNPN and SVGIG (reference sequence). This CDR3 is 11 amino acids long. CDR3 residues: CAWSVASEQFF. The CDR3 nucleotides are TGTGCCTGGAGTGTAGCTTCTGAGCAGTTCTTC.

The chain links TRBV18 to TRBJ1-1; D is uncertain. Germline CDR1 KGHSH, CDR2 LQKENI. The V end lost 5 bases, the J end lost 0 bases, and 7 bases lay between the germline ends. This CDR3 is 13 amino acids long. DNA of the CDR3: TGTGCCAGCTCAAACTTTCTGAACACTGAAGCTTTCTTT. This codes for CASSNFLNTEAFF. Full variable domain (outside the CDR3, taken from reference TRBV18 and TRBJ1-1): NAGVMQNPRHLVRRRGQEARLRCSPMKGHSHVYWYRQLPEEGLKFMVYLQKENIIDESGMPKERFSAEFPKEGPSILRIQQVVRGDSAAYFCASSNFLNTEAFFGQGTRLTVV.

The V and J genes are TRBV14 and TRBJ2-3; weak D call: TRBD1 (6 bases). Germline V gene lookup returns CDR1 SGHDN and CDR2 FVKESK. This CDR3 spans 17 amino acids. V lost 1 base, J lost 0 bases, and 14 bases lay in between. As DNA, the CDR3 is TGTGCCAGCAGCCAAGTCCATGGGGGACACAGCACAGATACGCAGTATTTT. It is translated as CASSQVHGGHSTDTQYF. Filled out from reference TRBV14 and TRBJ2-3, the complete variable domain reads EAGVTQFPSHSVIEKGQTVTLRCDPISGHDNLYWYRRVMGKEIKFLLHFVKESKQDESGMPNNRFLAERTGGTYSTLKVQPAELEDSGVYFCASSQVHGGHSTDTQYFGPGTRLTVL.

The chain links TRBV10-3 to TRBJ1-2; TRBD1 might be the D (5 bases). V gave up 4 bases and J gave up 8 bases, with 11 bases separating them. The CDR3 is made up of 12 amino acids. Per germline, CDR1 ENHRY and CDR2 SYGVKD. As DNA, the CDR3 is TGTGCCATCAGTGGGGGAGGGGACGGCTACACCTTC. Protein product: CAISGGGDGYTF.

This clone was detected once. This rearrangement joins TRBV4-1 to TRBJ2-5, with 10 bases fitting TRBD2. The CDR3 is 16 residues long. The V gene's germline CDR1 is MGHRA and CDR2 YSYEKL. Trimming cost V 1 base and J 5 bases; bases outside gene matches: 7. The CDR3 reads CASSQGTSGIGETQYF. The CDR3 DNA is TGCGCCAGCAGCCAAGGCACTAGCGGGATCGGGGAGACCCAGTACTTC.

This sequence joins TRBV6-5 and TRBJ2-4; weak D call: TRBD1 (6 bases). The germline V gene encodes CDR1 MNHEY and CDR2 SVGAGI. The CDR3 loop spans 12 amino acids. Trimming removed 6 bases from V and 8 bases from J, with 11 bases in between. CDR3 in amino acids: CASSHREDIQYF. CDR3 DNA sequence: TGTGCCAGCAGCCACAGGGAAGACATTCAGTACTTC.

The chain employs TRBV4-3 and TRBJ2-1, with 8 bases aligning to TRBD2. This CDR3 is built from 14 residues. Germline CDR1 reads LGHNA; CDR2 reads YSLEER. V shed 1 base, J shed 10 bases, and the junction held 6 bases outside the gene matches. CDR3 amino acids: CASSQGAGTREQFF. CDR3 coding DNA: TGCGCCAGCAGCCAAGGGGCGGGGACTAGGGAGCAGTTCTTC.

This chain connects TRBV4-3 to TRBJ2-3; TRBD2 might be the D (7 bases). V lost 0 bases and J 6 bases, leaving 16 bases between the germline ends. The germline CDR1 and CDR2 sequences are LGHNA and YSLEER. CDR3 length: 16 residues. CDR3 in amino acids: CASSQDVGGAWDTQYF. CDR3 bases: TGCGCCAGCAGCCAAGATGTAGGGGGGGCGTGGGATACGCAGTATTTT.

This rearrangement joins TRBV5-1 to TRBJ2-5; possibly TRBD2 for D (6 bases). The CDR3 runs 14 residues. The germline CDR1 and CDR2 sequences are SGHRS and YFSETQ. Trimming removed 4 bases from V and 5 bases from J, with 15 bases in between. The CDR3 sequence: CASSERGGGETQYF. DNA of the CDR3: TGCGCCAGCAGCGAACGAGGAGGAGGGGAGACCCAGTACTTC.

The rearrangement joins TRBV28 to TRBJ2-7; TRBD2 aligns across 12 bases. The CDR3 length is 15 residues. The germline gives CDR1 MDHEN, CDR2 SYDVKM. V shed 6 bases and J 4 bases; nucleotides not matched to a gene: 7. CDR3 in DNA: TGTGCCAGCAGCTCACTAGCGGGGGGAGGGTACGAGCAGTACTTC. Residues: CASSSLAGGGYEQYF.

Only one count was recorded for this clone. V is TRBV18 and J is TRBJ2-7; 10 nucleotides agree with TRBD1. Germline V gene lookup returns CDR1 KGHSH and CDR2 LQKENI. With 2 bases clipped from V and 2 bases from J, the junction kept 3 bases outside the gene matches. CDR3 length: 15 amino acids. The CDR3 DNA sequence: TGTGCCAGCTCACCAAGGGGACAGGGGACCTACGAGCAGTACTTC. Protein product: CASSPRGQGTYEQYF.

V and J are TRBV10-3 and TRBJ1-2; 8 bases are a match to TRBD1. V lost 3 bases, J lost 6 bases, and 3 bases stayed unmatched. Germline lookup yields CDR1 ENHRY and CDR2 SYGVKD. This CDR3 is built from 13 residues. Written as DNA, the CDR3 is TGTGCCATCAGTGAAGGACAGGGAGATGGCTACACCTTC. Translated: CAISEGQGDGYTF.

This clone has ten or more counts. The rearrangement joins TRBV7-9 to TRBJ1-1; unclear D gene. Germline V lookup: CDR1 SEHNR, CDR2 FQNEAQ (reference sequence). There are 12 residues in the CDR3. V lost 3 bases and J lost 9, with 11 bases in between. For the CDR3, the DNA is TGTGCCAGCAGCTTCGGGTCCTACCAAGCTTTCTTT. Its protein is CASSFGSYQAFF.

In this sample, this clone turned up once. The rearrangement joins TRBV4-3 to TRBJ1-6; 7 bases match TRBD1. With V trimmed by 0 bases and J by 7 bases, 3 bases remained unmatched. The germline CDR1 and CDR2 sequences are LGHNA and YSLEER. This CDR3 region has 15 residues. CDR3 in amino acids: CASSQDTGANSPLHF. The CDR3, as DNA: TGCGCCAGCAGCCAAGATACAGGGGCAAATTCACCCCTCCACTTT.

This clone was seen a single time. The chain has TRBV11-2 and TRBJ1-2; tentative D call: TRBD1 (6 bases). The germline V gene encodes CDR1 SGHAT and CDR2 FQNNGV. Trimming took 5 bases from V and 5 from J, leaving 18 bases between them. The CDR3 has 15 residues. The CDR3 loop is CASSPATGTRYGYTF. Written as DNA, the CDR3 is TGTGCCAGCAGCCCGGCCACCGGGACAAGATATGGCTACACCTTC. Together with reference TRBV11-2 and TRBJ1-2, the CDR3 gives the full variable domain: EAGVAQSPRYKIIEKRQSVAFWCNPISGHATLYWYQQILGQGPKLLIQFQNNGVVDDSQLPKDRFSAERLKGVDSTLKIQPAKLEDSAVYLCASSPATGTRYGYTFGSGTRLTVV.

This clone was detected once. The chain couples TRBV6-6 to TRBJ2-5, with 9 bases that match TRBD1. Losses at the gene ends were 10 bases for V and 6 bases for J; bases not matched to a gene: 6. Germline CDR1 reads MNHNY; CDR2 reads SVGAGI (reference sequence). The CDR3 runs to 12 residues. CDR3 nucleotide sequence: TGTGCCACACGACAGGGGGACCAGACCCAGTACTTC. Its protein is CATRQGDQTQYF.

The J gene is TRBJ2-5, the V gene TRBV4-3, with TRBD2 matching over 8 bases. This CDR3 comprises 13 residues. Germline CDR1 LGHNA, CDR2 YSLEER. V shed 2 bases and J 12 bases; nucleotides not matched to a gene: 8. CDR3 protein: CASSQRTGGTKYF. For the CDR3, the DNA is TGCGCCAGCAGCCAACGGACGGGGGGGACGAAGTACTTC.

The rearrangement uses TRBV9 and TRBJ1-5, with D perhaps TRBD1 (5 bases). This CDR3 has 14 amino acids. V lost 0 bases, J lost 7 bases, and 11 bases lay in between. From germline, CDR1 is SGDLS and CDR2 YYNGEE. DNA for the CDR3: TGTGCCAGCAGCGTAGGGGGCAGTCACCAGCCCCAGCATTTT. Protein: CASSVGGSHQPQHF.